This TCR beta chain was sequenced for a study of CD8+ T cells in alopecia areata. With regard to this clone: What it binds is not known.

The CDR3 loop spans 15 amino acids. Germline CDR1 is SGHNT and CDR2 is YYREEE (reference sequence). The V and J ends lost 2 bases and 2 bases, in that order; junction bases with no gene match: 3. Treatment described: oral pan-JAK inhibitor, 5-10 mg twice daily. Isolated RNA was reverse transcribed into cDNA used as the sequencing template. Sequencing used immunoSEQ multiplex PCR; TCRdb keeps in-frame clones, though not all of them. Of roughly 190,000 clones in the sample, around 56% are singletons; the top ten hold 3% to 3.5%. Overall study results and limits: On tofacitinib, scalp clonality and expanded CD8+ clones among top 100 fell significantly. Because of a solitary nonresponder, the connection of baseline CD8+ expansion to response stays uncertain.

The TCR originated in a human donor with alopecia areata. The chain uses TRBV5-4 and TRBJ2-3, with TRBD2 identical over 9 bases. Here the sequenced sample was CD4+ T cells sorted from blood, taken at week 4, from a patient treated with tofacitinib. The DNA of the CDR3 is TGTGCCAGCAGCTTACAGCGGGGGGTCACAGATACGCAGTATTTT. The encoded protein is CASSLQRGVTDTQYF.